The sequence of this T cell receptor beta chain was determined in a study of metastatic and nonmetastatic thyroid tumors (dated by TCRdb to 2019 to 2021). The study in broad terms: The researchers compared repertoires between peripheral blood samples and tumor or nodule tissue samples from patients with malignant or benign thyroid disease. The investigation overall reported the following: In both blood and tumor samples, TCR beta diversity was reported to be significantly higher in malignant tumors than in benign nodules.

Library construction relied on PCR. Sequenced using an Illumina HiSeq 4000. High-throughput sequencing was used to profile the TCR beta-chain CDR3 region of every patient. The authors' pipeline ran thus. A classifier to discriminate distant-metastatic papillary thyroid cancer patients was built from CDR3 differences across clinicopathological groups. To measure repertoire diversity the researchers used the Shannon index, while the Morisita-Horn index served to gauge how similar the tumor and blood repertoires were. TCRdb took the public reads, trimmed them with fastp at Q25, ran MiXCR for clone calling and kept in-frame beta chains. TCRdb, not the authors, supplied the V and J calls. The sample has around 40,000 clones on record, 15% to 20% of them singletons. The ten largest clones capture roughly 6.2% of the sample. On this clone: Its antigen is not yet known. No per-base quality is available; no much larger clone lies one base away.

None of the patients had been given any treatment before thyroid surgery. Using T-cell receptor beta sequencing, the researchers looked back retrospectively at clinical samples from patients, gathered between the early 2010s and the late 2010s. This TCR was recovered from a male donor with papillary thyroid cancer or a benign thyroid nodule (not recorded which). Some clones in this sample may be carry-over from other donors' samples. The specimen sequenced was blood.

The nucleotides are TGTGCCAGCAGGGCTAGCGGGAGCTCCTACAATGAGCAGTTCTTC. Protein translation: CASRASGSSYNEQFF. The receptor chain draws on TRBV3-1 and TRBJ2-1, with TRBD2 identical over 10 junction bases. CDR1 and CDR2, per the germline V gene (reference sequence), are LGHDT and YNNKEL. Including cysteine and phenylalanine, the CDR3 has 15 amino acids. The read is trimmed to its CDR3 DNA, 45 bases read in frame from base 1. The germline V end is reduced by 6 bases and the J end by 0 bases; junction bases left unmatched: 2.